This TCR beta chain originates from a study of blood T cell repertoires in COVID-19. The CDR3 loop spans 17 amino acids. V was shortened by 3 bases and J by 4 bases, with 19 bases between the two germline ends. Looked up from germline, CDR1 is LGHNA and CDR2 is YSLEER. Sequencing used immunoSEQ multiplex PCR; TCRdb keeps in-frame clones, though not all of them. The sample contains under 100,000 clones, almost 95% of which appear only once. The J gene is TRBJ2-1, the V gene TRBV4-3, with D possibly being TRBD2 (6 bases). This TCR was recovered from a woman aged 55 to 70 with active COVID-19. Sequenced: peripheral blood. As DNA, the CDR3 is TGCGCCAGCAGCCAGGGGCGGGCCCTGGGGGGATACAATGAGCAGTTCTTC. This encodes CASSQGRALGGYNEQFF.